This T cell receptor beta chain appears in the sequencing data of a study of beta chain features in type 1 diabetes. Study conclusions and caveats: Moderate yet significant TCRB CDR3 shortening was seen in Type 1 diabetes patients in all four CD4+ subsets.

This clone was detected a few times. Antigen unknown. Reverse transcribing all isolated RNA meant expressed TCRB transcripts were sequenced. Assay used: immunoSEQ multiplex PCR; TCRdb lists only in-frame clones, some missing. The data show over 650,000 clones, with more than 13% seen just once and less than 0.04% held by the top ten. Germline V gives CDR1 MNHEY, CDR2 SVGAGI. With 2 bases removed from V and 5 bases from J, the gap between germline ends came to 15 bases. CDR3 size: 16 residues. The chain uses TRBV6-5 and TRBJ2-2; D might be TRBD1 (5 bases). Sequencing was carried out using naive CD4+ T cells from blood. This clonotype originated in a man between 18 and 35 years old with type 1 diabetes. CDR3 DNA sequence: TGTGCCAGCAGTTACGAAGGGGCGCATTGGACCGGGGAGCTGTTTTTT. Translation gives CASSYEGAHWTGELFF.